The sequence of this T cell receptor (beta chain) was determined in a study of T-cell memory formation after mild COVID-19. This clonotype appeared a few times. The CDR3 spans 16 residues. The V gene's germline CDR1 is SGHTA and CDR2 FQGNSA. The V end was cut by 2 bases, the J end by 5 bases, with 18 bases between. TCRdb itself ran the 5' RACE reads through MiXCR, one entry per CDR3 protein. The repertoire includes a few hundred thousand distinct CDR3 sequences, 15% to 20% of them detected once, and 20% to 25% sits in the top ten. The chain employs TRBV7-2 and TRBJ2-5; maybe TRBD1 (5 bases). Sequenced material: PBMCs or a T cell subset sorted from them (not recorded which). The TCR sequence derives from a man between 18 and 35 years old who had mild COVID-19 (a few samples of this study predate the infection). Cell type and time point are not known. The CDR3 sequence: CASSLMQGWKGETQYF. DNA of the CDR3: TGTGCCAGCAGCTTAATGCAGGGTTGGAAGGGTGAGACCCAGTACTTC.